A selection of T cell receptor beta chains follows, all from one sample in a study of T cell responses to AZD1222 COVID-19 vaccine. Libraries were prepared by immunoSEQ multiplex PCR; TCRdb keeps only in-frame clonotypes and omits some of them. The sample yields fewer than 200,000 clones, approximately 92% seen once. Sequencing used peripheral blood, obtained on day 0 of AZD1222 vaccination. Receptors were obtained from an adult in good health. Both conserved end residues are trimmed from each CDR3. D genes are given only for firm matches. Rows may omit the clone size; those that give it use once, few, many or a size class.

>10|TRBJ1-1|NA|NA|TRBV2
ASSSERTEAF
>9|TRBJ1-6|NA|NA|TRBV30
AWRRGSPLH
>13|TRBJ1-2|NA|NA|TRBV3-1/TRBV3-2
ASSQGGQPNYGYT
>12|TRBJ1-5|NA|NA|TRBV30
AWSQGVGNQPQH
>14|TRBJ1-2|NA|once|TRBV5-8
ASSLVLLSSRDGYT
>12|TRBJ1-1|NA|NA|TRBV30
AWSLMGRGTEAF
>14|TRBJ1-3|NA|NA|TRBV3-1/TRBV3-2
ASSRDTSTSGNTIY
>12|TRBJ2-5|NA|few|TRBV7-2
ASTPGYLKETQY
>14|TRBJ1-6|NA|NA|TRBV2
ASSVDGQPYNSPLH
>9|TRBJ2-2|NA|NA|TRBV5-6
ASTLAGELF
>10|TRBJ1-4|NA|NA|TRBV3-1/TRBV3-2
ASSQSHEKLF
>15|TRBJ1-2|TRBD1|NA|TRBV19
ASSTGTGESGNYGYT
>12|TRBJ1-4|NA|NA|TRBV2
ASKFRAAPEKLF
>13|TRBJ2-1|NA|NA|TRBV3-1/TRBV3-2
ASSLGRAKGYEQF
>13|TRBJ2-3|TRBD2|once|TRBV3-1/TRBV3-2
ASSYGGTGTDTQY
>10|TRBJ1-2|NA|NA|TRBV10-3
AITPASGGYT
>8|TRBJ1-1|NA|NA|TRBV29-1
SVFGTEAF
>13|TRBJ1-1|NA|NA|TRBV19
ASRSSTRSNTEAF
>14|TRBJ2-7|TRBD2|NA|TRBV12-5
ASGLNTGTTPYEQY
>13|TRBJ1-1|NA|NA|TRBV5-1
ASSLGGGLNTEAF
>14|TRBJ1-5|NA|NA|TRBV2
ASSEFGQTYNQPQH
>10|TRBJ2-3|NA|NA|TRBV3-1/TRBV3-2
ASSPLADTQY
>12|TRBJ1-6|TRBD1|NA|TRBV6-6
ASRTTGVGSPLH
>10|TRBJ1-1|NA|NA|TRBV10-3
ATRDMNTEAF
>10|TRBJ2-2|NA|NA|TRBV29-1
SATANTGELF
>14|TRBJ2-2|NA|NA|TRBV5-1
ASSLAETGNTGELF
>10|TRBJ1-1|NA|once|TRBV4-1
ASSRGGAEAF
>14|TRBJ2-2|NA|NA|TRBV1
TSSQGGRDDTGELF
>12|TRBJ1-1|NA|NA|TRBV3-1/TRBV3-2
ASTTGSGNTEAF
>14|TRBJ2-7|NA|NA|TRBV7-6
ASSLARLAVNYEQY
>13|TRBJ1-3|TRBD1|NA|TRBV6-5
ASSPGTGVGNTIY
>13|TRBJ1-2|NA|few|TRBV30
AWCVRDTRDYGYT
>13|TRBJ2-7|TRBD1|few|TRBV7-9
ASSLAGGQAAEQY
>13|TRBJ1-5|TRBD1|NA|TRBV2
ASTSGGGANQPQH
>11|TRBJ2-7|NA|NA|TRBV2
ASRPTWRGEQY
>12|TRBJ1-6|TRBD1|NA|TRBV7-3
ASSQTGGVSPLH
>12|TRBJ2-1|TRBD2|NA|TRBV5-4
AGGTSGGASEQF
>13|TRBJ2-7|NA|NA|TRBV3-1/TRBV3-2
ASSQSPGVPYEQY
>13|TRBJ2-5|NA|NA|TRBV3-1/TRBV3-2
ASSPARRGSGTQY
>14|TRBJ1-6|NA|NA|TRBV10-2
ASEGSPDSGISPLH